These 29 T cell receptor beta chains came from one sample sequenced in a study. Via MiXCR, TCRdb re-called the RT-PCR reads, giving one row per CDR3 protein. The profile shows more than 600,000 distinct CDR3 sequences, approximately 15% of them singletons. The sequencing sample was made of memory CD4+ T cells from blood. These receptor sequences come from a female donor in good health, serving as a healthy control.

A note on this clonotype: A much bigger clone sits one base away, suggesting this may be a read error. The CDR3 loop reads CASSVGTSGGAETQYF. The CDR3 nucleotides are TGTGCCAGCAGCGTAGGGACTAGCGGGGGGGCAGAGACCCAGTACTTC. The chain is built from TRBV9 and TRBJ2-5; 15 bases are shared with TRBD2. The V gene end was trimmed by 0 bases and the J gene end by 4 bases; junction bases not matched to a gene: 1. From germline, CDR1 is SGDLS and CDR2 YYNGEE. This CDR3 spans 16 amino acids.

This chain uses TRBV5-1 with TRBJ2-2, with TRBD2 matching 7 bases. V shed 5 bases, J shed 0 bases, and the junction held 22 bases outside the gene matches. The germline gives CDR1 SGHRS, CDR2 YFSETQ. The CDR3 sequence is 21 residues long. This chain's CDR3 is CASSPLIMASGLFANTGELFF. CDR3 DNA: TGCGCCAGCAGTCCCCTCATCATGGCTAGCGGCTTGTTCGCGAACACCGGGGAGCTGTTTTTT.

J is TRBJ2-7 and V is TRBV12-3 or TRBV12-4; TRBD2 matches 7 bases. The length of the CDR3 is 14 residues. The J segment lost 0 bases and the V segment lost 4 bases, leaving 3 bases of the junction unmatched. The DNA for the CDR3 is TGTGCCAGCAGTTCTAGCGGTGACTCCTACGAGCAGTACTTC. As protein: CASSSSGDSYEQYF.

CDR3 sequence (DNA): TGTGCCAGCAGCTTCGGACTAGCGGGAGCCCCCACCGGGGAGCTGTTTTTT. Protein sequence: CASSFGLAGAPTGELFF. The rearrangement joins TRBV11-2 to TRBJ2-2, with 13 positions matching TRBD2. With V trimmed by 3 bases and J by 4 bases, 5 bases remained unmatched. The CDR3 consists of 17 residues. Germline-derived CDR1 and CDR2 are SGHAT and FQNNGV.

The sample holds a few counts of this clonotype. The chain uses TRBV20-1 and TRBJ2-1; D may be TRBD2 (6 bases). The germline V gene encodes CDR1 DFQATT and CDR2 SNEGSKA (reference sequence). The V gene lost 5 bases and the J gene lost 4 bases, with 15 bases spanning the gap. The CDR3 consists of 14 residues. The CDR3 region has the DNA TGCAGTGCTGACCGGGAGCAGAGATACAATGAGCAGTTCTTC. Amino acid sequence: CSADREQRYNEQFF.

The V and J genes are TRBV30 and TRBJ1-5; D remains unclear. The germline V gene encodes CDR1 GTSNPN and CDR2 SVGIG (reference sequence). The V end was cut by 1 base, the J end by 0 bases, with 4 bases between. The CDR3 contains 13 residues. CDR3 region: CAWSEDSNQPQHF. CDR3 in DNA: TGTGCCTGGAGTGAGGATAGCAATCAGCCCCAGCATTTT.

A few counts support this clonotype. The rearrangement uses TRBV7-3 and TRBJ1-1; 7 nucleotides line up with TRBD1. V lost 4 bases and J lost 8; bases outside the gene matches: 7. The CDR3 covers 13 residues. Germline V lookup: CDR1 SGHTA, CDR2 FQGTGA. The chain's CDR3 is CASSSRGGQEAFF. CDR3 bases: TGTGCCAGCAGCTCACGGGGGGGACAGGAAGCTTTCTTT.

The genes are TRBV18 and TRBJ2-7; no clear D. From germline, CDR1 is KGHSH and CDR2 LQKENI. V shed 3 bases and J shed 0 bases, with 12 bases lying between them. The length of the CDR3 is 15 residues. The chain's CDR3 is CASSPLATDSYEQYF. DNA for the CDR3: TGTGCCAGCTCACCGTTGGCGACCGACTCCTACGAGCAGTACTTC.

The chain joins TRBV18 to TRBJ1-2, with a weak D call TRBD1 (5 bases). The ends were cut back, 0 bases at V and 7 bases at J, with 9 bases in the middle. This CDR3 has 13 amino acids. Germline V CDR1 and CDR2: KGHSH, LQKENI. The CDR3 DNA reads TGTGCCAGCTCACCACCGGGGGGGACTGGCTACACCTTC. This gives the protein CASSPPGGTGYTF. Looking up the rest from reference TRBV18 and TRBJ1-2 gives the full variable domain: NAGVMQNPRHLVRRRGQEARLRCSPMKGHSHVYWYRQLPEEGLKFMVYLQKENIIDESGMPKERFSAEFPKEGPSILRIQQVVRGDSAAYFCASSPPGGTGYTFGSGTRLTVV.

This clonotype appeared many times. The chain couples TRBV29-1 to TRBJ1-5, with a tentative D call TRBD1 (6 bases). This CDR3 has 13 residues. Trimming took 6 bases from V and 4 from J, leaving 13 bases between them. Germline V gives CDR1 SQVTM, CDR2 ANQGSEA. The DNA for the CDR3 is TGCAGCGTACAGGGCGGCCAGAATCAGCCCCAGCATTTT. It specifies CSVQGGQNQPQHF.

At least ten counts were recorded for this clonotype. V usage is TRBV20-1 and J usage is TRBJ2-7; TRBD1 agrees at 7 bases. The V gene's germline CDR1 is DFQATT and CDR2 SNEGSKA (reference sequence). The CDR3 is made up of 13 amino acids. V was clipped by 5 bases and J by 2 bases; unmatched bases: 6. The CDR3 here is CSAYRQGTYEQYF. Here the CDR3 DNA reads TGCAGTGCTTACAGACAGGGAACCTACGAGCAGTACTTC.

The sample holds a few counts of this clonotype. The chain uses TRBV25-1 and TRBJ1-1; D is perhaps TRBD1 (5 bases). This CDR3 has 15 residues. CDR1 MGHDK and CDR2 SYGVNS come from the germline V gene. V lost 4 bases and J 3 bases, leaving 15 bases between the germline ends. CDR3 loop: CASSVPGLGDTEAFF. The CDR3 bases are TGTGCCAGCAGTGTTCCTGGGTTGGGGGACACTGAAGCTTTCTTT.

The J gene is TRBJ2-1, the V gene TRBV5-1; D is perhaps TRBD1 or TRBD2 (5 bases each). The CDR3 loop spans 15 amino acids. The V gene lost 0 bases and the J gene lost 10 bases, with 17 bases spanning the gap. Per germline, CDR1 SGHRS and CDR2 YFSETQ. The CDR3 DNA reads TGCGCCAGCAGCTTGGATAGGGGTCTAGCTTGGGAGCAGTTCTTC. It specifies CASSLDRGLAWEQFF.

This clonotype was picked up a small number of times. This sequence joins TRBV27 and TRBJ1-5, with no clear D. Trimming cost V 2 bases and J 9 bases, with 5 bases left between them. The CDR3 has 11 residues. Germline loops: CDR1 MNHEY, CDR2 SMNVEV (reference sequence). The CDR3 DNA reads TGTGCCAGCAGTTTAGGTAGGCCCCAGCATTTT. Translated: CASSLGRPQHF.

This clonotype came up a few times. The chain joins TRBV6-1 to TRBJ2-3; the D gene is possibly TRBD2 (6 bases). The CDR3 runs 14 residues. V gave up 7 bases and J gave up 2 bases, with 13 bases separating them. Germline V gene lookup returns CDR1 MNHNS and CDR2 SASEGT. CDR3 sequence reads: CASNQRAATDTQYF. As DNA, the CDR3 is TGTGCCAGCAATCAGCGGGCTGCCACAGATACGCAGTATTTT.

This rearrangement joins TRBV28 to TRBJ2-7, with D possibly TRBD1 on 6 matching bases. The V end lost 10 bases, the J end lost 4 bases, and 14 bases lay between the germline ends. CDR1 is MDHEN, CDR2 SYDVKM, per germline. This CDR3 spans 12 amino acids. For the CDR3, the DNA is TGTGCCACCCATATACAGGGTTACGAGCAGTACTTC. This translates into CATHIQGYEQYF.

This clonotype was observed at least ten times. The chain uses TRBV7-9 and TRBJ2-7; D unresolved. Trimming pared 3 bases from V and 3 bases from J, leaving 9 bases between. The CDR3 extends over 13 amino acids. Germline V lookup: CDR1 SEHNR, CDR2 FQNEAQ (reference sequence). For the CDR3, the DNA is TGTGCCAGCAGCTTGTCCGGCCTCTACGAGCAGTACTTC. This sequence encodes CASSLSGLYEQYF.

This clonotype occurred a few times. V and J are TRBV5-1 and TRBJ2-3, with 9 bases that match TRBD1. The germline V gene encodes CDR1 SGHRS and CDR2 YFSETQ. V lost 4 bases and J lost 1; bases outside the gene matches: 10. This CDR3 spans 17 amino acids. CDR3 residues: CASSPNLQGARTDTQYF. The CDR3 DNA reads TGCGCCAGCAGCCCCAACCTACAGGGGGCTCGCACAGATACGCAGTATTTT.

The chain joins TRBV6-2 or TRBV6-3 to TRBJ1-5; 10 positions match TRBD1. J lost 0 bases, V lost 0 bases, and 8 bases had no gene match. Germline CDR1 MNHEY, CDR2 SVGEGT. There are 19 residues in the CDR3. CDR3 region: CASSYSRDRGLHSNQPQHF. The CDR3 bases are TGTGCCAGCAGTTACTCAAGGGACAGGGGTTTGCATAGCAATCAGCCCCAGCATTTT.

Ten or more counts support this clonotype. The J gene is TRBJ2-1, the V gene TRBV5-1; TRBD2 is a possible D gene (5 bases). This CDR3 contains 14 residues. Germline CDR1 is SGHRS and CDR2 is YFSETQ. The V gene lost 4 bases and the J gene lost 8 bases, with 16 bases spanning the gap. CDR3 sequence: CASSPALASDEQFF. CDR3 nucleotides: TGCGCCAGCAGCCCGGCCCTAGCATCAGATGAGCAGTTCTTC.

This clonotype was recorded at least ten times. The rearrangement joins TRBV4-2 to TRBJ1-1, with D tentatively TRBD1 (5 bases). The CDR3 sequence is 17 residues long. CDR1 is LGHNA and CDR2 is YNFKEQ in the germline V gene. With 2 bases removed from V and 0 bases from J, the gap between germline ends came to 16 bases. This CDR3 reads CASSQPSGGVMNTEAFF. Here the CDR3 DNA reads TGTGCCAGCAGCCAACCTAGCGGGGGGGTTATGAACACTGAAGCTTTCTTT.

The gene calls are TRBV12-3 or TRBV12-4 and TRBJ1-1; tentatively, D is TRBD1 (5 bases). The ends were cut back, 7 bases at V and 5 bases at J, with 20 bases in the middle. CDR3 length: 15 residues. The CDR3 DNA reads as TGTGCCAGCACTCAAGAGGCAGGGACGGGGACTGAAGCTTTCTTT. Its translation: CASTQEAGTGTEAFF.

The chain employs TRBV24-1 and TRBJ1-2, with D uncertain. The V and J ends lost 6 bases and 6 bases respectively, with 19 bases between them. The CDR3 is 15 amino acids. The germline V gene encodes CDR1 KGHDR and CDR2 SFDVKD. This chain's CDR3 is CATSPGGRTVDGYTF. Here the CDR3 DNA reads TGTGCCACCAGTCCCGGTGGGCGTACCGTCGATGGCTACACCTTC.

The gene calls are TRBV7-9 and TRBJ2-6, with a possible D match to TRBD1 (7 bases). The germline CDR1 and CDR2 sequences are SEHNR and FQNEAQ (reference sequence). The CDR3 covers 15 residues. The V end was cut by 5 bases, the J end by 2 bases, with 10 bases between. The CDR3 region is CASSRGTAGANVLTF. The CDR3 nucleotides read TGTGCCAGCAGCCGCGGGACAGCTGGGGCCAACGTCCTGACTTTC.

This chain uses TRBV6-5 with TRBJ2-1, with 11 positions matching TRBD2. The CDR3 runs 17 residues. Germline V gene lookup returns CDR1 MNHEY and CDR2 SVGAGI. With 3 bases clipped from V and 6 bases from J, the junction kept 10 bases outside the gene matches. The CDR3 DNA reads TGTGCCAGCAGTTATCAGGGCCGACTAGCGGGGTTCAATGAGCAGTTCTTC. Residues: CASSYQGRLAGFNEQFF.

The sample holds a few counts of this clonotype. The chain joins TRBV6-1 to TRBJ2-3; tentative D call: TRBD1 (6 bases). The CDR3 length is 14 residues. The V gene's germline CDR1 is MNHNS and CDR2 SASEGT. V lost 5 bases, J lost 1 base, and 10 bases lay in between. CDR3 in amino acids: CASSTGHRTDTQYF. In DNA form, the CDR3 reads TGTGCCAGCAGTACGGGACACCGCACAGATACGCAGTATTTT.

This clonotype was counted between two and nine times. This sequence joins TRBV3-1 and TRBJ2-7; TRBD2 is a possible D gene (6 bases). Germline-derived CDR1 and CDR2 are LGHDT and YNNKEL (reference sequence). The CDR3 sequence is 13 residues long. Trimming removed 3 bases at V and 12 bases at J, with 18 bases between. The CDR3 coding sequence is TGTGCCAGCAGCCATCTTACGGAGGGAGTTCGGTACTTC. Its translation is CASSHLTEGVRYF.

A few counts support this clonotype. V gene TRBV11-1 combines with J gene TRBJ2-2; tentative D call: TRBD1 (6 bases). V shed 4 bases and J shed 6 bases, with 12 bases lying between them. This CDR3 comprises 14 residues. The germline CDR1 and CDR2 sequences are SGHAT and FQDESV (reference sequence). The CDR3: CASSSNTGSGELFF. The CDR3 bases are TGTGCCAGCAGCTCCAACACAGGGTCCGGGGAGCTGTTTTTT.

The V call is TRBV9, the J call TRBJ2-7; 7 bases agree with TRBD2. Trimming removed 1 base from V and 2 bases from J; junction bases left unmatched: 6. CDR3 size: 15 residues. CDR1 and CDR2 from the germline V gene are SGDLS and YYNGEE. CDR3 DNA: TGTGCCAGCAGCGTACAGGGAGCGGGACCCTACGAGCAGTACTTC. It is translated as CASSVQGAGPYEQYF.